This TCR beta chain is from a study of CD8 T cells in Susac syndrome. V was clipped by 5 bases and J by 7 bases, with 12 bases between them. CDR1 and CDR2 (germline): SGHVS, FNYEAQ. The CDR3 contains 13 residues. The multiple sclerosis controls comprised treatment-naive patients whose relapsing-remitting disease was stable or active. The authors reverse transcribed roughly 0.5 to 1 ug RNA with random hexamers. TCRdb re-derived calls from the immunoSEQ multiplex PCR reads in MiXCR, one entry per CDR3 protein. The table has 200,000 to 250,000 distinct CDR3 sequences, around 95% seen once. This chain uses TRBV7-6 with TRBJ1-5; D remains unclear. The source is a human donor with multiple sclerosis. Material for sequencing was CD4+ T cells from PBMCs. The DNA of the CDR3 is TGTGCCAGCAGCACGGGAACTGCCCAGCCCCAGCATTTT. It encodes CASSTGTAQPQHF.